Following are 10 T cell receptor beta chains from one sample sequenced in a study of shared T cell receptors in the human thymus. Sequenced by immunoSEQ multiplex PCR; TCRdb stores in-frame clones only, minus some. Here the sample spans 650,000 to 950,000 clones, approximately 85% being singletons. These data were also reused for a study on human thymus T cells.

The source material was thymocytes. The source is a girl less than two years old with a congenital heart defect.

This chain uses TRBV6-5 with TRBJ2-2, with a tentative D call TRBD1 (6 bases). Germline CDR1 is MNHEY and CDR2 is SVGAGI. V lost 6 bases and J lost 5, with 13 bases in between. This CDR3 contains 14 residues. The CDR3 is CASRKTGLTGELFF. In DNA form, the CDR3 reads TGTGCCAGCAGGAAAACAGGGTTGACCGGGGAGCTGTTTTTT.

The V call is TRBV27, the J call TRBJ2-1, with D tentatively TRBD1 (5 bases). Trimming took off 8 bases at V and 1 base at J, with 15 bases between the two ends. Per the germline V gene, CDR1 is MNHEY and CDR2 is SMNVEV (reference sequence). This CDR3 has 15 residues. The CDR3 region has the DNA TGTGCCAGCGCCGTGAAGGGGTGGTCCTACAATGAGCAGTTCTTC. Protein: CASAVKGWSYNEQFF.

Here the CDR3 DNA reads TGTGCCAGCAGCGTAGGTGGCGGACAGGGGCGGTATGAGACCCAGTACTTC. Translating it yields CASSVGGGQGRYETQYF. The V and J genes are TRBV9 and TRBJ2-5; TRBD1 aligns across 9 bases. CDR1 and CDR2 from the germline V gene are SGDLS and YYNGEE. Trimming at V came to 0 bases and at J to 5 bases, leaving 11 bases not matched to a gene. This CDR3 region has 17 residues.

This clone was counted only a few times. The chain recombines TRBV11-2 with TRBJ2-7; a possible D gene is TRBD2 (5 bases). The CDR3 loop spans 15 amino acids. V lost 4 bases and J 3 bases, leaving 16 bases between the germline ends. Germline V gene sequence: CDR1 SGHAT, CDR2 FQNNGV. CDR3 amino acids: CASSSTTAQGYEQYF. DNA for the CDR3: TGTGCCAGCAGCTCGACTACGGCGCAAGGCTACGAGCAGTACTTC. The whole variable domain, filled in from reference TRBV11-2 and TRBJ2-7, reads EAGVAQSPRYKIIEKRQSVAFWCNPISGHATLYWYQQILGQGPKLLIQFQNNGVVDDSQLPKDRFSAERLKGVDSTLKIQPAKLEDSAVYLCASSSTTAQGYEQYFGPGTRLTVT.

V and J are TRBV6-6 and TRBJ2-2; 9 bases map to TRBD2. The CDR3 covers 16 residues. V shed 5 bases, J shed 3 bases, and the junction held 7 bases outside the gene matches. Looked up from germline, CDR1 is MNHNY and CDR2 is SVGAGI (reference sequence). The CDR3 DNA reads as TGTGCCAGCAGTCAACCCAGCGGGGGGTACACCGGGGAGCTGTTTTTT. This codes for CASSQPSGGYTGELFF.

The gene calls are TRBV12-5 and TRBJ1-2; 10 bases are shared with TRBD1. The germline V gene has CDR1 LGHNT and CDR2 FRNRAP. V shed 5 bases and J 0 bases; nucleotides not matched to a gene: 21. This CDR3 contains 21 residues. The CDR3 region is CASGRDHVRGTGDKANYGYTF. The CDR3, as DNA: TGTGCTAGTGGTCGGGATCATGTCAGAGGGACAGGGGATAAAGCTAACTATGGCTACACCTTC.

Here the CDR3 reads CASTVPAGGTDTQYF. Here the CDR3 DNA reads TGTGCCAGCACAGTCCCTGCGGGGGGAACAGATACGCAGTATTTT. The chain employs TRBV6-6 and TRBJ2-3, with 8 bases lining up with TRBD2. CDR1 and CDR2 from the germline V gene are MNHNY and SVGAGI (reference sequence). CDR3 length: 15 residues. J was trimmed by 3 bases and V by 7 bases; bases with no gene match: 9.

The rearrangement links TRBV4-1 to TRBJ2-1; 11 bases align to TRBD2. The CDR3 sequence is 16 residues long. The germline V gene has CDR1 MGHRA and CDR2 YSYEKL. J was trimmed by 3 bases and V by 3 bases; bases with no gene match: 4. CDR3 in amino acids: CASSHPSGGIYNEQFF. DNA of the CDR3: TGCGCCAGCAGCCACCCTAGCGGGGGGATCTACAATGAGCAGTTCTTC.

In this sample, this clone turned up a few times. The V gene is TRBV6-4, the J gene TRBJ1-2; the D is unclear. The CDR3 length is 15 residues. From germline, CDR1 is MRHNA and CDR2 SNTAGT. V lost 3 bases and J lost 0, with 11 bases in between. This CDR3 is CASSDMEYTNYGYTF. DNA of the CDR3: TGTGCCAGCAGTGATATGGAGTATACTAACTATGGCTACACCTTC.

The rearrangement links TRBV29-1 to TRBJ2-1, with TRBD2 as a possible D gene (6 bases). Germline V gene lookup returns CDR1 SQVTM and CDR2 ANQGSEA. The V gene lost 5 bases and the J gene lost 5 bases, with 22 bases spanning the gap. This CDR3 spans 16 amino acids. The CDR3 coding sequence is TGCAGCGTTATAGGCCGTTGGGGGGATAGGGACAATGAGCAGTTCTTC. Protein: CSVIGRWGDRDNEQFF.